This TCR beta chain stems from a study of cytomegalovirus exposure and HLA in healthy donors. Points from the study as a whole: Listed as cytomegalovirus-associated were about 160 TCR beta chains. The productive fraction for most TCR beta V segments was about 90% or about 30% in an earlier analysis.

The PCR had 60 Vbeta and 13 Jbeta primers. Sequencing was performed with immunoSEQ multiplex PCR; in TCRdb, only in-frame clones are kept and a portion is missing. The profile shows tens of thousands of clones, just over 65% of them singletons. This CDR3 contains 14 residues. Germline CDR1 reads GTSNPN; CDR2 reads SVGIG (reference sequence). V dropped 0 bases and J dropped 6 bases, with 14 bases sitting between them. The sample holds a few counts of this clone. Its specificity is unknown. The clonotype originates from a man aged 25-45 years in good health and CMV-seronegative. V and J are TRBV30 and TRBJ1-2; TRBD1 might be the D (5 bases). The sequenced sample was PBMCs. CDR3 nucleotide sequence: TGTGCCTGGAGTGTACAGGTTGTAAGCGATGGCTACACCTTC. Translation gives CAWSVQVVSDGYTF.